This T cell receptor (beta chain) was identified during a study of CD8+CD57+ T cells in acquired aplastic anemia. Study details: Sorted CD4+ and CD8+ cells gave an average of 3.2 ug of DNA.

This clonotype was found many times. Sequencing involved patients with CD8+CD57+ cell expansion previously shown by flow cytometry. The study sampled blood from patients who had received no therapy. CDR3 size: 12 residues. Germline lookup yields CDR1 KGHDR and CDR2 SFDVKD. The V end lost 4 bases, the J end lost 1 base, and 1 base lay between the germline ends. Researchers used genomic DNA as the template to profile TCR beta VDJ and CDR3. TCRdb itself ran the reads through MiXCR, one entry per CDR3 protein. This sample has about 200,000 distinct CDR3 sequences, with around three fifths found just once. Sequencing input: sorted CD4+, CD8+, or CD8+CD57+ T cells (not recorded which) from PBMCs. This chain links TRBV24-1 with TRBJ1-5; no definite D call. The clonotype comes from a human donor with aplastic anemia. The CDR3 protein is CATSESNQPQHF. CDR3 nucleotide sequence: TGTGCCACCAGTGAAAGCAATCAGCCCCAGCATTTT.